This TCR beta chain was identified during a study of Tregs in tolerant kidney transplant recipients. Findings and limits, study-wide: Biological reproducibility was not directly addressed in this study. Few patients were studied, so findings need validation in larger groups.

CD4+CD25+CD127- Tregs, CD4+CD25- non-Tregs, CD4 and CD8 cells were sorted. As for this clone: Its cognate antigen is unknown.

Clones were sequenced by immunoSEQ multiplex PCR, and TCRdb holds only the in-frame ones, with some missing. The sample contains over 50,000 clones, more than 70% of which appear only once. This CDR3 spans 14 amino acids. The germline V and J ends were trimmed by 4 bases and 5 bases, with 15 bases remaining between them. Germline values: CDR1 SGHRS, CDR2 YFSETQ. The chain couples TRBV5-1 to TRBJ1-2, with D tentatively TRBD1 (6 bases). The sequence was collected from a human donor in good health. The sequencing sample was made of CD4+ T cells from blood. The DNA of the CDR3 is TGCGCCAGCAGCCAGGGAGGGGGACCGTATGGCTACACCTTC. The encoded protein is CASSQGGGPYGYTF.